Included here is one T cell receptor (beta chain) sequence, with context. Germline V gene data show CDR1 as SGHRS and CDR2 as YFSETQ. The CDR3 extends over 15 amino acids. V dropped 6 bases and J dropped 4 bases, with 16 bases sitting between them. The repertoire was sequenced with immunoSEQ multiplex PCR; TCRdb's copy has only in-frame clones and lacks some. Among around 57,000 clones listed, over 80% were seen once. This record belongs to a study of T cell changes during pregnancy in multiple sclerosis. The genes are TRBV5-1 and TRBJ1-4; possible D gene TRBD1, 5 bases. This sequence was found in a female donor in good health, enrolled as a control in a pregnancy study. The sequencing used CD4+ T cells from peripheral blood mononuclear cells, collected after pregnancy. The CDR3 sequence is CASTVGGAGNEKLFF. CDR3 coding DNA: TGCGCCAGCACAGTTGGCGGGGCCGGTAATGAAAAACTGTTTTTT.